Shown below are 14 T cell receptor beta chains from a single sample sequenced in a study of human T cells and chemical hapten exposure. Time point of the sample: pre-sensitization, week 0. The treatment was: therapeutic diphenylcyclopropenone sensitization with weekly scalp DPC. From the RACE reads, TCRdb called clonotypes with MiXCR, one entry per CDR3 protein. The sample comprises about 250,000 distinct CDR3 sequences, 7.7% of which are singletons, and around 1.2% rests with the top ten. The sequencing used whole blood, collected in connection with sensitization to the hapten diphenylcyclopropenone (DPC). The receptors shown here come from a young man with alopecia areata. Some clones in this sample may be carry-over from other donors' samples.

There are a few counts of this clonotype. This chain uses TRBV20-1 with TRBJ1-6; 12 bases align to TRBD1. V shed 1 base and J 7 bases; nucleotides not matched to a gene: 8. CDR1 DFQATT and CDR2 SNEGSKA come from the germline V gene (reference sequence). CDR3 length: 17 residues. In DNA, the CDR3 is TGCAGTGCTAGAGTCGGGACAGGGGGCAATTTAAATTCACCCCTCCACTTT. Amino acid sequence: CSARVGTGGNLNSPLHF.

The chain couples TRBV29-1 to TRBJ1-1, with 8 nucleotides matching TRBD1. Unmatched junction bases numbered 13, after V lost 4 bases and J lost 6 bases. In germline, CDR1 is SQVTM, CDR2 ANQGSEA. The CDR3 runs to 15 residues. Here the CDR3 DNA reads TGCAGCGTTGGATTTTCCGGGACAGGCGGGTCTGAAGCTTTCTTT. Translation gives CSVGFSGTGGSEAFF.

Points on this clonotype: A read error may be the cause here, since a much bigger clone is one base away. The chain couples TRBV11-2 to TRBJ1-5; 7 positions match TRBD1. CDR1 is SGHAT, CDR2 FQNNGV, per germline. The CDR3 contains 13 residues. CDR3 sequence: CVSSLGGGQPQHF. The CDR3, as DNA: TGTGTCAGCAGCTTAGGAGGGGGCCAGCCCCAGCATTTT.

The CDR3 DNA reads TGCGCCAGCAGCCAAGACTATACTAGTCGTCGGCAGTTCTTC. This encodes CASSQDYTSRRQFF. The chain employs TRBV4-3 and TRBJ2-1; a possible D gene is TRBD2 (5 bases). The CDR3 has 14 amino acids. Deletions cut 0 bases from V and 12 bases from J, with 15 bases between. The germline gives CDR1 LGHNA, CDR2 YSLEER.

This chain joins TRBV2 and TRBJ1-5; a weak D match, TRBD1 (6 bases). Germline CDR1 reads SNHLY; CDR2 reads FYNNEI. V was clipped by 6 bases and J by 3 bases, with 18 bases between them. CDR3 length equals 16 residues. The CDR3 coding sequence is TGTGCCAGCAGAGGATCAGGGGCCCTTTCCAATCAGCCCCAGCATTTT. Translated, it gives CASRGSGALSNQPQHF.

V and J are TRBV12-3 or TRBV12-4 and TRBJ1-5; unclear D gene. Trimming removed 6 bases from V and 5 bases from J, with 11 bases in between. This CDR3 spans 13 amino acids. CDR3 nucleotides: TGTGCCAGCAGCCAAACCTGGGATCAGCCCCAGCATTTT. Protein product: CASSQTWDQPQHF.

The table lists this clonotype with many counts. The rearrangement uses TRBV10-3 and TRBJ2-2; 8 positions agree with TRBD1. This CDR3 comprises 14 residues. Germline assignment: CDR1 ENHRY and CDR2 SYGVKD. Germline trimming cut 6 bases from V and 6 bases from J; bases unmatched to any gene: 6. The CDR3 DNA reads TGTGCCATCAGACGGACAGGGCAGCCCGGGGAGCTGTTTTTT. It yields the protein CAIRRTGQPGELFF.

This clonotype was recorded once. This chain connects TRBV7-3 to TRBJ2-3; perhaps TRBD1 as D (6 bases). Germline values: CDR1 SGHTA, CDR2 FQGTGA. The CDR3 is made up of 14 amino acids. With 1 base removed from V and 6 bases from J, the gap between germline ends came to 11 bases. The CDR3: CASSLRGRGDTQYF. The DNA of the CDR3 is TGTGCCAGCAGCTTAAGGGGGCGCGGGGATACGCAGTATTTT. Looking up the rest from reference TRBV7-3 and TRBJ2-3 gives the full variable domain: GAGVSQTPSNKVTEKGKYVELRCDPISGHTALYWYRQSLGQGPEFLIYFQGTGAADDSGLPNDRFFAVRPEGSVSTLKIQRTERGDSAVYLCASSLRGRGDTQYFGPGTRLTVL.

The CDR3 region is CSARGTRNEQFF. The CDR3 region has the DNA TGCAGTGCTAGAGGGACAAGGAATGAGCAGTTCTTC. The V call is TRBV20-1, the J call TRBJ2-1, with a weak D call TRBD1 (5 bases). The CDR3 runs 12 residues. V lost 1 base and J lost 7, with 8 bases in between. Germline assignment: CDR1 DFQATT and CDR2 SNEGSKA (reference sequence).

Only a few counts were recorded for this clonotype. The chain combines TRBV20-1 with TRBJ1-5, with D possibly being TRBD1 (5 bases). Germline CDR1 reads DFQATT; CDR2 reads SNEGSKA (reference sequence). V was shortened by 3 bases and J by 3 bases, with 9 bases between the two germline ends. CDR3 size: 13 residues. CDR3 DNA: TGCAGTGCTAGGGCAGGGCTCAATCAGCCCCAGCATTTT. Amino acids: CSARAGLNQPQHF.

The chain combines TRBV28 with TRBJ2-7, with 8 bases matching TRBD2. The CDR3 has 14 residues. Per germline, CDR1 MDHEN and CDR2 SYDVKM. V lost 7 bases to trimming and J lost 2 bases; unmatched junction nucleotides: 7. This CDR3 is CASIAGGSAYEQYF. As DNA, the CDR3 is TGTGCCAGCATCGCGGGGGGTTCAGCCTACGAGCAGTACTTC.

The chain links TRBV3-1 to TRBJ2-7; 7 nucleotides agree with TRBD1. Germline V lookup: CDR1 LGHDT, CDR2 YNNKEL (reference sequence). The V gene end was trimmed by 3 bases and the J gene end by 6 bases; junction bases not matched to a gene: 2. CDR3 length equals 12 residues. The DNA of the CDR3 is TGTGCCAGCAGCCAGTCAGGGGGCGAGCAGTACTTC. It is translated as CASSQSGGEQYF.

The chain joins TRBV7-2 to TRBJ1-4; D uncertain. V shed 1 base and J shed 8 bases, with 11 bases lying between them. Germline V lookup: CDR1 SGHTA, CDR2 FQGNSA. This CDR3 comprises 14 residues. CDR3: CASSLGVRREKLFF. In nucleotides, the CDR3 is TGTGCCAGCAGCTTAGGCGTCAGGAGGGAAAAACTGTTTTTT.

This chain uses TRBV5-1 with TRBJ1-6, with D unresolved. Trimming left V 5 bases short and J 6 bases short, with 9 bases between. Germline CDR1 and CDR2: SGHRS and YFSETQ. CDR3 size: 13 residues. The CDR3 protein is CASRGVGNSPLHF. In nucleotides, the CDR3 is TGCGCCAGCAGAGGTGTAGGTAATTCACCCCTCCACTTT.